The 11 T cell receptor beta chains reported below all come from one sample, sequenced in a study of blood T cell repertoires in COVID-19. Method: immunoSEQ multiplex PCR; TCRdb's copy keeps in-frame clones and lacks some. The sample includes 130,000 to 150,000 clones, approximately 85% of them seen just once. Sequencing used peripheral blood. Every receptor here comes from a woman between 55 and 75 years old with COVID-19, enrolled during active disease.

V is TRBV19 and J is TRBJ1-6; possibly TRBD1 for D (6 bases). Germline V gene lookup returns CDR1 LNHDA and CDR2 SQIVND (reference sequence). V lost 3 bases to trimming and J lost 8 bases, with 8 bases between them. The CDR3 is 13 amino acids. The CDR3: CASSMRGHSPLHF. The CDR3 nucleotides are TGTGCCAGTAGTATGCGGGGGCATTCACCCCTCCACTTT.

The chain joins TRBV13 to TRBJ2-3; the match to TRBD2 covers 8 bases. The V segment lost 2 bases and the J segment 1 base; nucleotides outside the gene matches: 11. Looked up from germline, CDR1 is PRHDT and CDR2 is FYEKMQ (reference sequence). This CDR3 spans 18 amino acids. The CDR3: CASSLSVGGVPGTDTQYF. The CDR3, as DNA: TGTGCCAGCAGCTTAAGCGTCGGGGGGGTCCCGGGCACAGATACGCAGTATTTT.

This rearrangement joins TRBV4-2 to TRBJ2-7; TRBD2 aligns across 10 bases. The CDR3 has 13 residues. The V gene's germline CDR1 is LGHNA and CDR2 YNFKEQ. V was clipped by 5 bases and J by 7 bases; unmatched bases: 5. CDR3 sequence reads: CASSGAGGSEQYF. Here the CDR3 DNA reads TGTGCCAGCAGCGGAGCGGGGGGGAGTGAGCAGTACTTC.

V is TRBV5-1 and J is TRBJ2-3, with D maybe TRBD2 (5 bases). Deletions cut 0 bases from V and 0 bases from J, with 14 bases between. CDR3 length equals 17 residues. The V gene's germline CDR1 is SGHRS and CDR2 YFSETQ. CDR3 coding DNA: TGCGCCAGCAGCTTGGGGGCTGCCGGGATGAGCACAGATACGCAGTATTTT. It is translated as CASSLGAAGMSTDTQYF.

This sequence joins TRBV27 and TRBJ1-2; 7 nucleotides line up with TRBD1. V was clipped by 6 bases and J by 6 bases; unmatched bases: 13. The V gene's germline CDR1 is MNHEY and CDR2 SMNVEV (reference sequence). This CDR3 spans 15 amino acids. CDR3 sequence (DNA): TGTGCCAGCAGCTCTCCCGCGACAGGGTGGAATGGCTACACCTTC. Translated, it gives CASSSPATGWNGYTF.

J is TRBJ1-2 and V is TRBV9, with a weak D call TRBD1 (6 bases). Germline V gene data show CDR1 as SGDLS and CDR2 as YYNGEE. The germline V and J ends were trimmed by 1 base and 6 bases, with 13 bases remaining between them. This CDR3 spans 14 amino acids. CDR3 sequence: CASSVPGTKDGYTF. As DNA, the CDR3 is TGTGCCAGCAGCGTACCCGGGACAAAGGATGGCTACACCTTC.

The V gene is TRBV11-2, the J gene TRBJ2-1; 8 nucleotides align to TRBD1. Germline CDR1 reads SGHAT; CDR2 reads FQNNGV. Trimming cost V 5 bases and J 0 bases; bases outside gene matches: 6. The length of the CDR3 is 16 residues. CDR3 bases: TGTGCCAGCAGCGCAGACACAGGGGGCTCCTACAATGAGCAGTTCTTC. It codes for CASSADTGGSYNEQFF.

The V call is TRBV7-2, the J call TRBJ2-4; 9 bases map to TRBD1. The trim removed 4 bases at V and 7 bases at J, leaving 8 bases unmatched. The CDR3 is 15 amino acids. CDR1 is SGHTA and CDR2 is FQGNSA in the germline V gene. CDR3 in DNA: TGTGCCAGCAGCTCCCAACAGGGGGCCGGGAACATTCAGTACTTC. Protein: CASSSQQGAGNIQYF.

J is TRBJ2-5 and V is TRBV5-1, with TRBD1 matching over 7 bases. The CDR3 totals 14 residues. Trimming cost V 4 bases and J 2 bases; bases outside gene matches: 5. Germline V lookup: CDR1 SGHRS, CDR2 YFSETQ. The CDR3 loop reads CASSGQVRQETQYF. DNA for the CDR3: TGCGCCAGCAGCGGACAGGTGCGGCAAGAGACCCAGTACTTC.

The chain links TRBV6-4 to TRBJ1-3, with TRBD1 matching over 7 bases. CDR1 is MRHNA and CDR2 is SNTAGT in the germline V gene. CDR3 length: 14 amino acids. V shed 4 bases, J shed 2 bases, and the junction held 2 bases outside the gene matches. The chain's CDR3 is CASSATGTGNTIYF. The CDR3 DNA sequence: TGTGCCAGCAGTGCGACAGGGACTGGAAACACCATATATTTT.

CDR3: CASGEGPSYNEQFF. The CDR3 DNA reads TGTGCCAGCGGGGAAGGGCCCTCTTACAATGAGCAGTTCTTC. The chain uses TRBV2 and TRBJ2-1; D is uncertain. The ends were cut back, 8 bases at V and 4 bases at J, with 15 bases in the middle. This CDR3 has 14 amino acids. CDR1 and CDR2 (germline): SNHLY, FYNNEI.